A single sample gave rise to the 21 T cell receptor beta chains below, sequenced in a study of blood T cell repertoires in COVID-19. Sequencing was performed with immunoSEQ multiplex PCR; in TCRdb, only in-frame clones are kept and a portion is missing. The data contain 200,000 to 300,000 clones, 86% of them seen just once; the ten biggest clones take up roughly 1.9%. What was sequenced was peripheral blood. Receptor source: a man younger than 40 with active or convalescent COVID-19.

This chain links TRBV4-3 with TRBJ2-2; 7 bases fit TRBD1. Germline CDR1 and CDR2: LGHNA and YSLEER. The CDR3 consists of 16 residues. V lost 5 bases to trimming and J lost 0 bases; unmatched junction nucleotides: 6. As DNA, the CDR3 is TGCGCCAGCAGCTCCCGAGACAGGGCGAACACCGGGGAGCTGTTTTTT. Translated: CASSSRDRANTGELFF.

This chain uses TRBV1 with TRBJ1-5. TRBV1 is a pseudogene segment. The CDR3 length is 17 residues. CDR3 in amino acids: CTSSQVFGRENNQPQHF. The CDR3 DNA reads TGCACCAGCAGCCAAGTATTCGGTAGGGAGAACAATCAGCCCCAGCATTTT.

Here the CDR3 DNA reads TGTGCCAGTAGCCTCCGGGACAGTCTTAATGAAAAACTGTTTTTT. This codes for CASSLRDSLNEKLFF. The V gene is TRBV19, the J gene TRBJ1-4; TRBD1 aligns across 7 bases. CDR1 LNHDA and CDR2 SQIVND come from the germline V gene (reference sequence). The CDR3 covers 15 residues. V shed 6 bases, J shed 4 bases, and the junction held 8 bases outside the gene matches.

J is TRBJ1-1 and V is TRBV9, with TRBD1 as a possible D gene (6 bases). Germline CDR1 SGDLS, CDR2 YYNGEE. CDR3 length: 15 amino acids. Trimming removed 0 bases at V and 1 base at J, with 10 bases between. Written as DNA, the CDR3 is TGTGCCAGCAGCGTAGTAACAGGGACGAACACTGAAGCTTTCTTT. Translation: CASSVVTGTNTEAFF.

CDR3 DNA: TGTGCCAGCAGCGCCCGACAGCTTACTAGCACAGATACGCAGTATTTT. This sequence encodes CASSARQLTSTDTQYF. V and J are TRBV7-9 and TRBJ2-3; the D gene is possibly TRBD1 (5 bases). The CDR3 is made up of 16 amino acids. Germline lookup yields CDR1 SEHNR and CDR2 FQNEAQ (reference sequence). V was pared by 5 bases and J by 0 bases, with 15 bases between.

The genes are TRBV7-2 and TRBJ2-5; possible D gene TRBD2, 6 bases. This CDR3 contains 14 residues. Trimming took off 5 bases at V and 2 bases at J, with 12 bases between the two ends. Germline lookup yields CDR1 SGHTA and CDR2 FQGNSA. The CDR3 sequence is CASSGGLQQETQYF. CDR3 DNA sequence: TGTGCCAGCAGCGGGGGACTCCAGCAAGAGACCCAGTACTTC.

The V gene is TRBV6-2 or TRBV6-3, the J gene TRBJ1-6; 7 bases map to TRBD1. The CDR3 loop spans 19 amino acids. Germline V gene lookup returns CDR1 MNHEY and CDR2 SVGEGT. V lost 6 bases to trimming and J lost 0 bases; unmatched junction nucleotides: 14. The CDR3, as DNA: TGTGCCAGCAGCCCCGACTTGACAGGGAGAAGCTCCTATAATTCACCCCTCCACTTT. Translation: CASSPDLTGRSSYNSPLHF.

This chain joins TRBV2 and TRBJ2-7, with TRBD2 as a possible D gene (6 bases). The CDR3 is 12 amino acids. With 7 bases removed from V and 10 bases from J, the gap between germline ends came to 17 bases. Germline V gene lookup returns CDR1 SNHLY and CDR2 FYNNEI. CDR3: CASTGGGVEQYF. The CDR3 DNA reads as TGTGCCAGCACAGGAGGCGGGGTCGAACAGTACTTC.

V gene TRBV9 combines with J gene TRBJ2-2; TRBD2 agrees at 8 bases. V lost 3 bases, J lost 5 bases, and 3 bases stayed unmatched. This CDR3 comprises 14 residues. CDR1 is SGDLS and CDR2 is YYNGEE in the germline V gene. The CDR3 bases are TGTGCCAGCAGCGGCGGGGGGCGGACCGGGGAGCTGTTTTTT. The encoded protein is CASSGGGRTGELFF. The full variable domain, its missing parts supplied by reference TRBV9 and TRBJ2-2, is DSGVTQTPKHLITATGQRVTLRCSPRSGDLSVYWYQQSLDQGLQFLIQYYNGEERAKGNILERFSAQQFPDLHSELNLSSLELGDSALYFCASSGGGRTGELFFGEGSRLTVL.

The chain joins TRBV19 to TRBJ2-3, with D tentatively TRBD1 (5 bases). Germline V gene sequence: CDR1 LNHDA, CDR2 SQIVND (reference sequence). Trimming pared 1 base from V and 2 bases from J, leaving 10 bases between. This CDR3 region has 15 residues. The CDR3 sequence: CASSIGRASTDTQYF. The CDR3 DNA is TGTGCCAGTAGTATAGGCAGGGCCTCCACAGATACGCAGTATTTT.

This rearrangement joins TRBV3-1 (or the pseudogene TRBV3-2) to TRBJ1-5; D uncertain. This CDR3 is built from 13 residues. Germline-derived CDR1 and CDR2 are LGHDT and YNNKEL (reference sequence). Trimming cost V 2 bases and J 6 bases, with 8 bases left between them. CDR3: CASSQMRSQPQHF. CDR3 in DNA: TGTGCCAGCAGCCAAATGAGGAGTCAGCCCCAGCATTTT.

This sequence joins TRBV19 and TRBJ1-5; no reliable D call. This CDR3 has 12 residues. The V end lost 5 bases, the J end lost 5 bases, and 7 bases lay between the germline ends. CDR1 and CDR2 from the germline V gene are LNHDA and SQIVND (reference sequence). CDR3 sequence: CASSSYDQPQHF. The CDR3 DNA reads TGTGCCAGTAGTTCCTACGATCAGCCCCAGCATTTT.

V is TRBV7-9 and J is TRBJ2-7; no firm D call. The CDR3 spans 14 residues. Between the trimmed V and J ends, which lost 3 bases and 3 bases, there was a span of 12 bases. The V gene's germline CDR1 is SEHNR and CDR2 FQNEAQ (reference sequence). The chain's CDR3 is CASSFSPANYEQYF. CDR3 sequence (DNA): TGTGCCAGCAGCTTTTCTCCCGCGAACTACGAGCAGTACTTC.

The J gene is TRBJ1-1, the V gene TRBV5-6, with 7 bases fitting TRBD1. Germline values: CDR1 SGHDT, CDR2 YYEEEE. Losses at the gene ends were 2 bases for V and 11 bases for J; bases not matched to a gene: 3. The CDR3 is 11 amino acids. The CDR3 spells CASSLGTVAFF. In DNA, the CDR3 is TGTGCCAGCAGCTTAGGGACAGTGGCTTTCTTT.

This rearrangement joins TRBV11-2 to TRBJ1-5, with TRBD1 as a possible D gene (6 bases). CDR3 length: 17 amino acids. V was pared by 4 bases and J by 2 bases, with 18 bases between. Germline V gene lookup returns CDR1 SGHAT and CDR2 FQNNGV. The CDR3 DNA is TGTGCCAGCAGCTCGTCAGACAGGATCCGGGGCAATCAGCCCCAGCATTTT. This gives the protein CASSSSDRIRGNQPQHF.

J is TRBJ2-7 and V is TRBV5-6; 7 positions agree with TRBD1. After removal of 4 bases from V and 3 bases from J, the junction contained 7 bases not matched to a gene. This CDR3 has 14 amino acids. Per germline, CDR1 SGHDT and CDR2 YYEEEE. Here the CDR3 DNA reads TGTGCCAGCAGCCCCGGGACAGCCGGCTACGAGCAGTACTTC. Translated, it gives CASSPGTAGYEQYF.

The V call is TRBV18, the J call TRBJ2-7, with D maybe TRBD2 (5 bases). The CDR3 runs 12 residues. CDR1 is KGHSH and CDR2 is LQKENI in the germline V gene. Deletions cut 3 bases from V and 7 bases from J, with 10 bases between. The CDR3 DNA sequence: TGTGCCAGCTCACCGAGGGCCGTGGAGCAGTACTTC. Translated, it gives CASSPRAVEQYF.

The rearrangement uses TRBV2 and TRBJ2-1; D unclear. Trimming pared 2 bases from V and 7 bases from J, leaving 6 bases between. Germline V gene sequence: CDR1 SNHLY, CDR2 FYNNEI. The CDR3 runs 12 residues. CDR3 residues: CASSESRNEQFF. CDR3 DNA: TGTGCCAGCAGTGAATCTAGGAATGAGCAGTTCTTC. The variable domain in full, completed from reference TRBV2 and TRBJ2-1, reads EPEVTQTPSHQVTQMGQEVILRCVPISNHLYFYWYRQILGQKVEFLVSFYNNEISEKSEIFDDQFSVERPDGSNFTLKIRSTKLEDSAMYFCASSESRNEQFFGPGTRLTVL.

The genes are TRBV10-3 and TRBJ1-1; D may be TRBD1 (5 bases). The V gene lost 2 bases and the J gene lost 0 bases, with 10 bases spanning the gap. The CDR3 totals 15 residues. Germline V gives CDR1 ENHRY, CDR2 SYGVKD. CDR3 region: CAISERTTMNTEAFF. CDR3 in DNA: TGTGCCATCAGTGAGCGGACAACGATGAACACTGAAGCTTTCTTT.

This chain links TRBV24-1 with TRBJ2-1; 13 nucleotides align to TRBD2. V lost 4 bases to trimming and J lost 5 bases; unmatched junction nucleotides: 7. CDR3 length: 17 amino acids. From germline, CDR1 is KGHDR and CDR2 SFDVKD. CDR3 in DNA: TGTGCCACCAGTGACCACACGACTAGCGGGGGGAACAATGAGCAGTTCTTC. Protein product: CATSDHTTSGGNNEQFF.

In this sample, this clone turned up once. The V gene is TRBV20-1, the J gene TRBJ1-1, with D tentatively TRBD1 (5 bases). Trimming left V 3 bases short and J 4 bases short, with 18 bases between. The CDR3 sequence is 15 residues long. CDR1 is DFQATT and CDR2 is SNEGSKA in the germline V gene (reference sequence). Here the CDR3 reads CSASLLGGPSTEAFF. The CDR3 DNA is TGCAGTGCTAGTCTTCTCGGGGGACCCAGCACTGAAGCTTTCTTT.